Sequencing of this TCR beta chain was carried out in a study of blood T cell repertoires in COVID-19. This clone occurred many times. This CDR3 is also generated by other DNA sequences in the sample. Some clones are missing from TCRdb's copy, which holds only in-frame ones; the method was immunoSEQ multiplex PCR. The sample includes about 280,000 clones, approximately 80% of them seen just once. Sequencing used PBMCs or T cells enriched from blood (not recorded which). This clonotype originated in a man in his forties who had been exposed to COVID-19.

The CDR3 loop reads CASSLTGGTEAFF. CDR3 coding DNA: TGTGCCAGCAGCTTAACAGGGGGGACTGAAGCTTTCTTT. This chain joins TRBV7-8 and TRBJ1-1, with 8 nucleotides matching TRBD1. The germline CDR1 and CDR2 sequences are SGHVS and FQNEAQ. J was trimmed by 5 bases and V by 2 bases; bases with no gene match: 1. The CDR3 length is 13 residues.